The 2 T cell receptor beta chains below all came from one sample that was sequenced in a study of T cell repertoires in cytomegalovirus infection (dated by TCRdb to the late 2010s). TCRdb lists the instrument as Illumina HiSeq 1500. TCRdb took the public reads, trimmed them with fastp at Q25, ran MiXCR for clone calling and kept in-frame beta chains. Identical CDR3 proteins give one entry, which carries the most common genes and DNA. The sample table lists 250,000 to 300,000 distinct CDR3 sequences, about 20% of them with a count of one. The top ten hold approximately 20% of the sample. The intended sense of this specimen's treatment or condition label: in vitro stimulation with specific CMV peptide epitopes to enrich CMV-specific T cells. Their antigens are not known. The sample in question was cultured PBMCs, obtained from culture after CMV antigen stimulation. Receptor source: a human donor in good health (CMV status not recorded). Some clones in this sample may be carry-over from other donors' samples.

The chain employs TRBV25-1 and TRBJ1-2; D call uncertain. From germline, CDR1 is MGHDK and CDR2 SYGVNS. There are 14 residues in the CDR3. The V end lost 1 base, the J end lost 3 bases, and 9 bases lay between the germline ends. The CDR3 bases are TGTGCCAGCAGTGAATCTGGAAGCCACTATGGCTACACCTTC. Protein: CASSESGSHYGYTF.

The chain carries TRBV5-4 and TRBJ1-5; TRBD1 matches 10 bases. Germline-derived CDR1 and CDR2 are SGHNT and YYREEE (reference sequence). V trimming: 2 bases; J trimming: 2 bases; junction bases outside the gene matches: 4. CDR3 length: 16 amino acids. CDR3 residues: CASSFGGQGGNQPQHF. The CDR3 region has the DNA TGTGCCAGCAGCTTCGGTGGACAGGGGGGCAATCAGCCCCAGCATTTT.